The entry below gives a single T cell receptor beta chain sequence along with its context. From germline, CDR1 is SGHTA and CDR2 FQGNSA. The J segment lost 5 bases and the V segment lost 3 bases, leaving 2 bases of the junction unmatched. The CDR3 covers 13 residues. Here immunoSEQ multiplex PCR was the method, and the copy in TCRdb shows in-frame clones only, minus some. The sample contains hundreds of thousands of clones, 86% of which appear only once. This sample stems from a study of blood T cell repertoires in COVID-19. The gene calls are TRBV7-2 and TRBJ1-1; TRBD1 aligns across 8 bases. The origin of this receptor is a woman aged 45-60 years who had recovered from COVID-19. Sequencing input: PBMCs or T cells enriched from blood (not recorded which). In DNA, the CDR3 is TGTGCCAGCAGCTTCAGGGGGCCAACTGAAGCTTTCTTT. It specifies CASSFRGPTEAFF.